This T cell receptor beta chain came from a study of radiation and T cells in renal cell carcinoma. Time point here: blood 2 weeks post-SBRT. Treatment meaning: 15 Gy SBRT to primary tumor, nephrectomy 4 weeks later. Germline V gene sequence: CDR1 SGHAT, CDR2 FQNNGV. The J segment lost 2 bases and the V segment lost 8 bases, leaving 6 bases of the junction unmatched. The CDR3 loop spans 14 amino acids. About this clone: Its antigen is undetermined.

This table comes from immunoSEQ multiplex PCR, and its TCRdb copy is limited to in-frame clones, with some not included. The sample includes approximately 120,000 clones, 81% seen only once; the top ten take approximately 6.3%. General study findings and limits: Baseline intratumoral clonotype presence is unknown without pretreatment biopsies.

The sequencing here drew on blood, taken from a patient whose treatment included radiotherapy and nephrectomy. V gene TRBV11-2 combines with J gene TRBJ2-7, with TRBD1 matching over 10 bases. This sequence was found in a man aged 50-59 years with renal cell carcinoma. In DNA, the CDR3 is TGTGCCAGCGGGGGACAGGGGAACACCTACGAGCAGTACTTC. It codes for CASGGQGNTYEQYF.